Given below is one T cell receptor beta chain in context. Its antigen is currently unknown. This sample was included in a study of OX40 agonist ivuxolimab in advanced cancers. The overall study: Partial responses occurred in Three dose-escalation patients, one with hepatocellular carcinoma and two with cutaneous melanoma.

The study, taken as a whole, reports: People who partly responded at 0.1-3.0 mg/kg had some of the least clonal expansion seen.

Profiled with immunoSEQ multiplex PCR; TCRdb holds only in-frame clones, not every one. The sample lists around 94,000 clones, around 86% occurring once. Trimming took off 4 bases at V and 10 bases at J, with 15 bases between the two ends. Germline CDR1 reads SGDLS; CDR2 reads YYNGEE. This CDR3 is 14 amino acids long. V gene TRBV9 combines with J gene TRBJ1-6; D call uncertain. The sequencing used CD4+ or CD8+ T cells sorted from blood, collected in a trial of the OX40 agonist ivuxolimab. The TCR was taken from an adult with an advanced solid tumor such as melanoma, head and neck, liver or kidney cancer. CDR3 nucleotides: TGTGCCAGCAGCCTCCCATCGGTCGGATCACCCCTCCACTTT. The encoded protein is CASSLPSVGSPLHF.